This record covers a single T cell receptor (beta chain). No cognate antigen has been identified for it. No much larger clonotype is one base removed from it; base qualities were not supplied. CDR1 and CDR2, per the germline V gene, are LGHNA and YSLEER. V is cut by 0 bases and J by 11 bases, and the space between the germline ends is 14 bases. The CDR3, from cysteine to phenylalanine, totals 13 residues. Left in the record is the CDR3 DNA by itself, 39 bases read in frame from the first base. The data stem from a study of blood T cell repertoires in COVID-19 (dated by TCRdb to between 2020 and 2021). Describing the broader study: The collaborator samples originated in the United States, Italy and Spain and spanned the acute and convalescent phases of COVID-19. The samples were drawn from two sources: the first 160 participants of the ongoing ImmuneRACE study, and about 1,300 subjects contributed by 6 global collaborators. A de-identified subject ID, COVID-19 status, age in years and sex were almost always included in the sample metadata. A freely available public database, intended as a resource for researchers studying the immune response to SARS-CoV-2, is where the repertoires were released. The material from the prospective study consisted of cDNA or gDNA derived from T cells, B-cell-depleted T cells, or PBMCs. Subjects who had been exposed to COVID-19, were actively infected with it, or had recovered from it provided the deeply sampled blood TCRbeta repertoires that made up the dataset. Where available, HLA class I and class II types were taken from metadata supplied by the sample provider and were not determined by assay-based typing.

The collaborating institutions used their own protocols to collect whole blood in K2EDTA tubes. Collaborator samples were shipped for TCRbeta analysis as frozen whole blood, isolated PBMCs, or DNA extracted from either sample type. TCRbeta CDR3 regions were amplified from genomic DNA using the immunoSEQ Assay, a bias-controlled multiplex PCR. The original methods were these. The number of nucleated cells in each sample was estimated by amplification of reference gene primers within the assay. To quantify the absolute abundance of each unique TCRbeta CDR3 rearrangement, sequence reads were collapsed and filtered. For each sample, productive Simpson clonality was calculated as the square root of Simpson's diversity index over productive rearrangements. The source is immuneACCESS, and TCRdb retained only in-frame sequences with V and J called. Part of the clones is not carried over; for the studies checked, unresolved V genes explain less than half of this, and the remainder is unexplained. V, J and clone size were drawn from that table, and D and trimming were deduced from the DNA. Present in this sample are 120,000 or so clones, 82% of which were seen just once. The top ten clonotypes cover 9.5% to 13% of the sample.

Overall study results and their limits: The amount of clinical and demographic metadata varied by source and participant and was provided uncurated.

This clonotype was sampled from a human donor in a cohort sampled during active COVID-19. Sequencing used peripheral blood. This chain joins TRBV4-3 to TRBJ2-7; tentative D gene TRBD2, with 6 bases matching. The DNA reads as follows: TGCGCCAGCAGCCAAGATCTTCCGGGGAGGAAGTACTTC. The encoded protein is CASSQDLPGRKYF.